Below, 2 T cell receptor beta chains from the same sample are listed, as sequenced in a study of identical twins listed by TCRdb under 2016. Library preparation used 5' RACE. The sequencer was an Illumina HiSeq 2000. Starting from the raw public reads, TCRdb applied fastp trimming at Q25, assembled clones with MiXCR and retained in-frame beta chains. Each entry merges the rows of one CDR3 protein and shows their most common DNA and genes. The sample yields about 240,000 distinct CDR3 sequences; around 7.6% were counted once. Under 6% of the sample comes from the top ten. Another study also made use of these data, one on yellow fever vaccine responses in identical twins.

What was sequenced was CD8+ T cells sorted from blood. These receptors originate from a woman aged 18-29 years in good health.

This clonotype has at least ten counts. The DNA of the CDR3 is TGTGCCAGCAGTTTAGGACAGGGCTGGGAGCAGTACGTC. Its translation is CASSLGQGWEQYV. The V gene is TRBV12-3 or TRBV12-4, the J gene TRBJ2-7; TRBD1 matches 7 bases. The CDR3 runs 13 residues. V shed 1 base and J 7 bases; nucleotides not matched to a gene: 4.

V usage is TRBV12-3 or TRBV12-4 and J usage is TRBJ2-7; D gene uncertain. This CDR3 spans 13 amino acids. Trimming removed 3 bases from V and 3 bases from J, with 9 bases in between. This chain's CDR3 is CASSFPGDYEQYF. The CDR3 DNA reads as TGTGCCAGCAGTTTTCCGGGCGACTACGAGCAGTACTTC.